What follows is one T cell receptor (beta chain) and its context. What it binds is not known. The donors gave bone marrow, and they were healthy. When sampled, the donors appeared nominally healthy, though they likely had unrecorded immune exposures. Germline CDR1 SGHDT, CDR2 YYEEEE. V lost 7 bases, J lost 6 bases, and 8 bases stayed unmatched. The CDR3 totals 13 residues. The PCR contained 60 Vbeta and 13 Jbeta primers. Repertoires were generated with immunoSEQ multiplex PCR, while TCRdb's copy carries only in-frame clones and drops some. The data hold 80,000 to 130,000 clones, with roughly 75% observed a single time. These data are taken from a study of cytomegalovirus exposure and HLA in healthy donors. Study-level results: On later analysis, the bulk of CMV-associated TCR beta chains appeared to be HLA-restricted. A prior analysis recorded that most TCR beta V segments were productive about 90% or about 30% of the time.

The rearrangement uses TRBV5-6 and TRBJ2-7; TRBD1 matches at 9 bases. The sequence came from a male donor in good health and CMV-seropositive. Sequencing input: PBMCs. The CDR3 is CASETLDRGEQYF. The CDR3 bases are TGTGCCAGCGAAACTCTGGACAGGGGCGAGCAGTACTTC.